This entry concerns a single TCR beta chain. The antigen is not known. This sample was taken from a study of cytomegalovirus exposure and HLA in healthy donors. Per germline, CDR1 SGHRS and CDR2 YFSETQ. V gave up 1 base and J gave up 1 base; unmatched junction bases: 0. CDR3 length: 14 amino acids. The PCR ran on 60 Vbeta and 13 Jbeta primers. Profiled with immunoSEQ multiplex PCR; TCRdb holds only in-frame clones, not every one. The table shows about 240,000 clones, with around 81% occurring only once. Study findings and constraints: Reports described diagnosis of cytomegalovirus status by the classifier as highly specific and sensitive.

The chain has TRBV5-1 and TRBJ2-7; the match to TRBD2 covers 9 bases. This receptor was identified in a woman aged 55 to 70 in good health and CMV-seropositive. The sequenced sample was PBMCs. This chain's CDR3 is CASSLSGGSYEQYF. Written as DNA, the CDR3 is TGCGCCAGCAGCTTGAGCGGGGGGTCCTACGAGCAGTACTTC.